This T cell receptor (beta chain) was identified in a study of beta chain features in type 1 diabetes. V lost 0 bases and J 6 bases, leaving 8 bases between the germline ends. The CDR3 runs to 13 residues. The V gene's germline CDR1 is SGHRS and CDR2 YFSETQ. Every donor provided one heparinised blood draw, which averaged about 120 mL. Sorting gave populations that all exceeded 98% purity. In its sample, this clone was seen a few times. Its cognate antigen is unknown. Study findings and constraints: TCRB CDR3 length was moderately but significantly reduced in all four CD4+ subsets of Type 1 diabetes patients.

The entirety of the isolated RNA underwent reverse transcription, so expressed TCRB transcripts were sequenced. Assay used: immunoSEQ multiplex PCR; TCRdb lists only in-frame clones, some missing. The repertoire holds roughly 730,000 clones, with around an eighth as singletons. This receptor was taken from a man aged 18 to 29 with type 1 diabetes. This chain connects TRBV5-1 to TRBJ2-3; D is uncertain. Sequenced input: naive CD4+ T cells from blood. CDR3 sequence (DNA): TGCGCCAGCAGCTTGGATTCTGGGGATACGCAGTATTTT. Its protein product is CASSLDSGDTQYF. Full variable domain (missing parts from reference TRBV5-1 and TRBJ2-3): KAGVTQTPRYLIKTRGQQVTLSCSPISGHRSVSWYQQTPGQGLQFLFEYFSETQRNKGNFPGRFSGRQFSNSRSEMNVSTLELGDSALYLCASSLDSGDTQYFGPGTRLTVL.